The clone carrying this TCR beta chain was detected once. Its antigen remains unknown. A single record per CDR3 protein comes from TCRdb applying MiXCR to the 5' RACE reads. This sample carries 300,000 to 400,000 distinct CDR3 sequences, around 21% of them seen once, and the ten largest clones take around 12%. V shed 3 bases and J shed 4 bases, with 19 bases lying between them. Looked up from germline, CDR1 is SGHDT and CDR2 is YYEEEE. The CDR3 contains 16 residues. The data are from a study of T-cell memory formation after mild COVID-19. Whole-study context: For the most part, TCR clusters were specific to one donor.

Study results and limitations: Shrinking CD4+ clones resided mostly in CM and EM, and CD8+ ones in EMRA. CD4/CD8 balance characterized clones contracting day 15 to 85, and CD4+ skew characterized later expanders.

The source material was PBMCs or a T cell subset sorted from them (not recorded which). The J gene is TRBJ2-5, the V gene TRBV5-6; maybe TRBD1 (5 bases). This sequence was found in an adult woman who had mild COVID-19 (a few samples of this study predate the infection). Cell type and time point are not known. CDR3 region: CASSSFRKGRVETQYF. The DNA of the CDR3 is TGTGCCAGCAGCTCGTTTCGGAAGGGGCGCGTAGAGACCCAGTACTTC.